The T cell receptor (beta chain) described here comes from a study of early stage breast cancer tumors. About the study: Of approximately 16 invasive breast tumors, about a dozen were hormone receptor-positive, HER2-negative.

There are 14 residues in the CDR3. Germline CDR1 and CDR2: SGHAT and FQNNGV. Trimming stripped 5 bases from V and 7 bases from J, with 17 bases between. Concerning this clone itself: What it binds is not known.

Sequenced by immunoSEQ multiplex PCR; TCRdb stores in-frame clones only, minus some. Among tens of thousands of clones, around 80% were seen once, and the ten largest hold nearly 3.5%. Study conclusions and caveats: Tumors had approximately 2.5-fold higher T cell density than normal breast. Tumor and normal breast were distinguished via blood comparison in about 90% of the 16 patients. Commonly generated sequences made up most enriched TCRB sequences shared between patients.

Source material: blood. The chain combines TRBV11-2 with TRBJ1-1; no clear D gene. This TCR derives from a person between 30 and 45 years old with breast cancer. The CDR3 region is CASSLSWVTIEAFF. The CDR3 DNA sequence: TGTGCCAGCAGCCTATCCTGGGTTACCATTGAAGCTTTCTTT.